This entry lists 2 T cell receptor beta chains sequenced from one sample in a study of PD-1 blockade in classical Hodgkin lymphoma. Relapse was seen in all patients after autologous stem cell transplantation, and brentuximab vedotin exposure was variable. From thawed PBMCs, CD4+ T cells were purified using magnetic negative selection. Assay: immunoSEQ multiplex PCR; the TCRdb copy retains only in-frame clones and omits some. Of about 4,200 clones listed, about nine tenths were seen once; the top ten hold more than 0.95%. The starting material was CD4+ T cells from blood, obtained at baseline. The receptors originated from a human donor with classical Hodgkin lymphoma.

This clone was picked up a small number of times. The CDR3 reads CASSLIEVANTIYF. Written as DNA, the CDR3 is TGTGCCAGCAGCTTAATTGAGGTTGCAAACACCATATATTTT. This sequence joins TRBV7-9 and TRBJ1-3; D gene unclear. Trimming shortened V by 2 bases and J by 6 bases, and 11 bases separated the two germline ends. Germline values: CDR1 SEHNR, CDR2 FQNEAQ (reference sequence). The CDR3 length is 14 residues.

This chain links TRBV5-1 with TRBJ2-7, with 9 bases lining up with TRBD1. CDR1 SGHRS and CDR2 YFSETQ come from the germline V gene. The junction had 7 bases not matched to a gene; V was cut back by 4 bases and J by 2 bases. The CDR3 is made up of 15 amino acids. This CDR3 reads CASSATGQGAYEQYF. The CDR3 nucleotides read TGCGCCAGCAGCGCTACGGGACAGGGAGCCTACGAGCAGTACTTC. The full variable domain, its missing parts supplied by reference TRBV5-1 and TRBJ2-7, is KAGVTQTPRYLIKTRGQQVTLSCSPISGHRSVSWYQQTPGQGLQFLFEYFSETQRNKGNFPGRFSGRQFSNSRSEMNVSTLELGDSALYLCASSATGQGAYEQYFGPGTRLTVT.